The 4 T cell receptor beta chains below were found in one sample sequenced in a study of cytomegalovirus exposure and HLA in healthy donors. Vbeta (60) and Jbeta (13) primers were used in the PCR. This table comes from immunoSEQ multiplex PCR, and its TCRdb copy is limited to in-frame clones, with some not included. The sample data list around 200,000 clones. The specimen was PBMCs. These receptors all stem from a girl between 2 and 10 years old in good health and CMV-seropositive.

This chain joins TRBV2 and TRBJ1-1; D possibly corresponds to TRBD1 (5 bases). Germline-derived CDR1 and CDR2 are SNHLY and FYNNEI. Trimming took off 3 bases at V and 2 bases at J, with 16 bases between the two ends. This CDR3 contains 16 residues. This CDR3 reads CASSEQGSRFNTEAFF. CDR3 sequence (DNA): TGTGCCAGCAGTGAGCAGGGTTCGCGGTTTAACACTGAAGCTTTCTTT.

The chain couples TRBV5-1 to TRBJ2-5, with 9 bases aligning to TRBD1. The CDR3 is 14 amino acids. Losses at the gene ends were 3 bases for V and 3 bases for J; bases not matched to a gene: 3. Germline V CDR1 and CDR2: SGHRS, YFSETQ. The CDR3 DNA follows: TGCGCCAGCAGCTGGGGGGACAGGGAAGAGACCCAGTACTTC. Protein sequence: CASSWGDREETQYF.

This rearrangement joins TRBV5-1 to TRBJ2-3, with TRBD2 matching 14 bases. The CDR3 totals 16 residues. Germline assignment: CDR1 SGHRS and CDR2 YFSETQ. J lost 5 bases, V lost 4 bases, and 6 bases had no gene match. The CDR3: CASSQGLAGDLDTQYF. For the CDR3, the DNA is TGCGCCAGCAGCCAGGGACTAGCGGGAGATCTAGATACGCAGTATTTT.

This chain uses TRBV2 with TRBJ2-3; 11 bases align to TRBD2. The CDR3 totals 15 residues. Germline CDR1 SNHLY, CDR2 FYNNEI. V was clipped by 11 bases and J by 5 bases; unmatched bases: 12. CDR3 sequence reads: CAAPVLAGEGDTQYF. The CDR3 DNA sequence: TGTGCCGCCCCGGTACTAGCGGGAGAGGGAGATACGCAGTATTTT.